This entry is about one TCR beta chain. Trimming took 1 base from V and 5 from J, leaving 15 bases between them. The CDR3 loop spans 16 amino acids. The germline CDR1 and CDR2 sequences are LGHNA and YNFKEQ. The data were obtained in a study of PD-L1 blockade in urothelial cancer. The templates were synthetic TCR analogs, and they were spiked into each PCR. Some clones are missing from TCRdb's copy, which holds only in-frame ones; the method was immunoSEQ multiplex PCR. Among fewer than 50,000 clones listed, 90% were seen once. This chain uses TRBV4-2 with TRBJ1-5; no clear D gene. This TCR was recovered from a man between 65 and 85 years old with urothelial cancer. Sequenced here: PBMCs, sampled around atezolizumab (anti-PD-L1) treatment. In DNA form, the CDR3 reads TGTGCCAGCAGCCAAGTAGCAGCCACTATGGATCAGCCCCAGCATTTT. This gives the protein CASSQVAATMDQPQHF.